The clone carrying this T cell receptor (beta chain) was picked up many times. This CDR3 has 16 amino acids. Germline lookup yields CDR1 LGHDT and CDR2 YNNKEL (reference sequence). V dropped 5 bases and J dropped 5 bases, with 21 bases sitting between them. The data stem from a study of T-cell reconstitution after alpha-beta-depleted transplantation in children. It was with unique molecular identifiers that the TCRbeta library was prepared. TCRdb reprocessed the PCR reads via MiXCR and lists one record per CDR3 protein. The table records about 610,000 distinct CDR3 sequences, about 10% of them present only once.

This specimen consisted of PBMCs from the stem cell graft donor, obtained from the stem cell graft. J is TRBJ1-1 and V is TRBV3-1; no clear D. This clonotype was sampled from a human donor who donated a stem cell graft to a child with acute myeloid leukemia. The CDR3 protein is CASSLSGSQLGTEAFF. The CDR3 DNA reads as TGTGCCAGCAGCTTGTCCGGGAGCCAATTAGGGACTGAAGCTTTCTTT.